Listed here are 26 T cell receptor beta chains from one sample, sequenced in a study of CD8+CD57+ T cells in acquired aplastic anemia (dated by TCRdb to the late 2010s). Flow cytometry had shown CD8+CD57+ cell expansion in the patients selected for sequencing. TCRdb records Illumina HiSeq 2000 as the sequencer. TCR beta VDJ combination and CDR3 sequence profiling used genomic DNA as the template. TCRdb reprocessing: public reads trimmed at Q25 with fastp, clones called with MiXCR, in-frame beta chains kept. A single entry per CDR3 protein holds the most common genes and DNA from its merged rows. The sample yields about 240,000 distinct CDR3 sequences; approximately 45% were counted once. 6.5% to 8% of the sample is held by the ten biggest clonotypes. The material sequenced was sorted CD4+, CD8+, or CD8+CD57+ T cells (not recorded which) from PBMCs. All receptors derive from a human donor with aplastic anemia.

The gene calls are TRBV7-3 and TRBJ2-7; 14 bases line up with TRBD2. V was pared by 5 bases and J by 0 bases, with 3 bases of the junction left unmatched. Germline V lookup: CDR1 SGHTA, CDR2 FQGTGA. This CDR3 contains 16 residues. CDR3 nucleotide sequence: TGTGCCAGCAGCCTAGGGACTAGCGGGAGCTCCTACGAGCAGTACTTC. It translates to CASSLGTSGSSYEQYF. Full variable domain (remainder filled in from reference TRBV7-3 and TRBJ2-7): GAGVSQTPSNKVTEKGKYVELRCDPISGHTALYWYRQSLGQGPEFLIYFQGTGAADDSGLPNDRFFAVRPEGSVSTLKIQRTERGDSAVYLCASSLGTSGSSYEQYFGPGTRLTVT.

Concerning this clonotype itself: This sequence may be a read error, since a much larger clone differs from it by one base. The rearrangement joins TRBV5-1 to TRBJ1-4; the D gene is possibly TRBD1 (6 bases). Germline V gives CDR1 SGHRS, CDR2 YFSETQ. Trimming cost V 3 bases and J 5 bases, with 8 bases left between them. This CDR3 has 13 amino acids. This chain's CDR3 is CASSWGQNEKLFF. CDR3 nucleotides: TGCGCCAGCAGCTGGGGGCAGAATGAAAAACTGTTTTTT.

The chain links TRBV20-1 to TRBJ2-3; D may be TRBD1 (5 bases). The ends were cut back, 4 bases at V and 4 bases at J, with 6 bases in the middle. Germline CDR1 is DFQATT and CDR2 is SNEGSKA (reference sequence). The CDR3 extends over 11 amino acids. The CDR3 reads CSAKGSDTQYF. The CDR3 nucleotides read TGCAGTGCTAAGGGGTCAGATACGCAGTATTTT.

This clonotype was found many times. This rearrangement joins TRBV6-5 to TRBJ2-7, with D possibly called TRBD1 or TRBD2 (5 bases each). In germline, CDR1 is MNHEY, CDR2 SVGAGI. This CDR3 is 13 amino acids long. V shed 5 bases and J shed 6 bases, with 14 bases lying between them. The CDR3: CASSRLGVREQYF. CDR3 DNA: TGTGCCAGCAGTCGCCTGGGGGTGCGCGAGCAGTACTTC.

This clonotype was seen ten or more times. The chain links TRBV7-8 to TRBJ1-5; possible D gene TRBD1, 6 bases. CDR3 length equals 14 residues. The V gene lost 5 bases and the J gene lost 1 base, with 9 bases spanning the gap. Germline-derived CDR1 and CDR2 are SGHVS and FQNEAQ. CDR3 DNA sequence: TGTGCCAGCAGCCGGACAGTGAGCAATCAGCCCCAGCATTTT. It is translated as CASSRTVSNQPQHF.

This clonotype was seen at least ten times. The chain employs TRBV20-1 and TRBJ2-7, with 7 bases fitting TRBD1. The CDR3 consists of 15 residues. Trimming at V came to 0 bases and at J to 3 bases, leaving 8 bases not matched to a gene. Germline CDR1 and CDR2: DFQATT and SNEGSKA (reference sequence). The CDR3 loop is CSAREGGQPYYEQYF. DNA for the CDR3: TGCAGTGCTAGAGAAGGGGGACAGCCATACTACGAGCAGTACTTC.

This clonotype was picked up a small number of times. This rearrangement joins TRBV12-1 to TRBJ2-7; the DNA was not compared with TRBD1, the D call given in the table. TRBV12-1 is classified as a pseudogene. The CDR3 loop spans 15 amino acids. DNA of the CDR3: TGTGCCAGCAGCTTTGGGGACCGCAGATCCTACGAGCAGTACTTC. It translates to CASSFGDRRSYEQYF.

The chain joins TRBV7-9 to TRBJ1-5, with a tentative D call TRBD1 (6 bases). CDR1 and CDR2 (germline): SEHNR, FQNEAQ (reference sequence). The CDR3 is made up of 12 amino acids. The V end lost 5 bases, the J end lost 15 bases, and 17 bases lay between the germline ends. The CDR3 protein is CASSEPGGDMHF. Written as DNA, the CDR3 is TGTGCCAGCAGCGAACCGGGGGGGGACATGCATTTT.

The V call is TRBV19, the J call TRBJ1-5; weak D call: TRBD1 (5 bases). The CDR3 contains 12 residues. Looked up from germline, CDR1 is LNHDA and CDR2 is SQIVND (reference sequence). V lost 7 bases and J lost 8, with 12 bases in between. CDR3 amino acids: CASKRGTEPQHF. The CDR3 nucleotides read TGTGCCAGTAAAAGGGGAACGGAGCCCCAGCATTTT.

The genes are TRBV29-1 and TRBJ2-5; D may be TRBD2 (6 bases). In germline, CDR1 is SQVTM, CDR2 ANQGSEA. The CDR3 is 11 amino acids. V was clipped by 5 bases and J by 2 bases, with 6 bases between them. CDR3 sequence reads: CSVSGQETQYF. The CDR3 region has the DNA TGCAGCGTTAGCGGGCAAGAGACCCAGTACTTC.

This sequence joins TRBV25-1 and TRBJ1-5, with unresolved D. Germline CDR1 reads MGHDK; CDR2 reads SYGVNS. V lost 8 bases to trimming and J lost 4 bases, with 6 bases between them. This CDR3 is built from 11 residues. In DNA form, the CDR3 reads TGTGCCAGCCAAGATAATCAGCCCCAGCATTTT. Amino acid sequence: CASQDNQPQHF.

This clonotype was counted ten times or more. The V and J genes are TRBV4-1 and TRBJ2-3, with 14 bases identical to TRBD2. The junction had 4 bases not matched to a gene; V was cut back by 5 bases and J by 3 bases. Germline CDR1 is MGHRA and CDR2 is YSYEKL. The CDR3 is 16 amino acids. CDR3 amino acids: CASSAGLAGATDTQYF. As DNA, the CDR3 is TGCGCCAGCAGCGCGGGACTAGCGGGAGCAACAGATACGCAGTATTTT.

This clonotype was recorded at least ten times. The rearrangement links TRBV30 to TRBJ1-6; 10 bases map to TRBD1. Germline assignment: CDR1 GTSNPN and CDR2 SVGIG (reference sequence). The CDR3 length is 12 residues. V lost 5 bases and J lost 8; bases outside the gene matches: 0. The CDR3 sequence: CAWGQGDSPLHF. The CDR3 DNA is TGTGCCTGGGGACAGGGGGATTCACCCCTCCACTTT.

This clonotype showed up just a few times. V is TRBV19 and J is TRBJ1-2, with D possibly being TRBD1 (5 bases). The V end lost 4 bases, the J end lost 5 bases, and 11 bases lay between the germline ends. The CDR3 spans 13 residues. The V gene's germline CDR1 is LNHDA and CDR2 SQIVND (reference sequence). This CDR3 reads CASSTAAGYGYTF. The CDR3 nucleotides are TGTGCCAGTAGTACAGCGGCAGGGTATGGCTACACCTTC.

This rearrangement joins TRBV29-1 to TRBJ1-2; tentative D call: TRBD1 (6 bases). V shed 4 bases and J shed 8 bases, with 11 bases lying between them. Germline V lookup: CDR1 SQVTM, CDR2 ANQGSEA. The CDR3 is 11 residues long. Here the CDR3 DNA reads TGCAGCGTTGTGGGGGGGGCGGGCTACACCTTC. Amino acids: CSVVGGAGYTF.

This clonotype came up many times. The chain joins TRBV7-2 to TRBJ1-3; D perhaps matches TRBD1 (5 bases). This CDR3 region has 15 residues. With 5 bases removed from V and 0 bases from J, the gap between germline ends came to 11 bases. CDR1 and CDR2 from the germline V gene are SGHTA and FQGNSA. The CDR3 DNA is TGTGCCAGCAGCCAGCAGGGCTCCTCTGGAAACACCATATATTTT. This codes for CASSQQGSSGNTIYF.

This chain uses TRBV7-2 with TRBJ1-6; D is ambiguous. With 4 bases removed from V and 5 bases from J, the gap between germline ends came to 3 bases. This CDR3 has 12 residues. CDR1 SGHTA and CDR2 FQGNSA come from the germline V gene. The CDR3 reads CASSYNNSPLHF. For the CDR3, the DNA is TGTGCCAGCAGCTATAATAATTCACCCCTCCACTTT.

In this sample, this clonotype turned up a few times. A much more abundant neighbour one base away suggests this may be a read error. The genes are TRBV4-3 and TRBJ1-6, with D unclear. Germline CDR1 is LGHNA and CDR2 is YSLEER. The CDR3 is 16 amino acids. The CDR3 sequence: CASSQDLAGDNPPLHF. The CDR3 DNA follows: TGCGCCAGCAGCCAAGATCTTGCAGGCGATAATCCACCCCTCCACTTT.

This chain connects TRBV7-2 to TRBJ2-5; D gene ambiguous. V gave up 6 bases and J gave up 4 bases, with 15 bases separating them. Per germline, CDR1 SGHTA and CDR2 FQGNSA. CDR3 length: 14 amino acids. CDR3: CASSSDARGETQYF. Here the CDR3 DNA reads TGTGCCAGCAGTTCTGATGCGCGTGGAGAGACCCAGTACTTC.

This clonotype showed up just a few times. A much larger clone lies one base from this, so it may be a read error. The chain couples TRBV2 to TRBJ2-7; D ambiguous. The CDR3 runs 11 residues. Germline V gene lookup returns CDR1 SNHLY and CDR2 FYNNEI. The CDR3 reads CASSDRYERYF. CDR3 DNA: TGTGCCAGCAGTGACCGTTACGAGCGGTACTTC.

This clonotype was seen only a few times. This sequence may be a read error, since a much larger clone differs from it by one base. The chain joins TRBV7-9 to TRBJ2-7; weak D call: TRBD1 (6 bases). V was shortened by 5 bases and J by 7 bases, with 12 bases between the two germline ends. Germline assignment: CDR1 SEHNR and CDR2 FQNEAQ (reference sequence). The CDR3 runs to 12 residues. The CDR3 region is CASSTGNSEQYF. CDR3 sequence (DNA): TGTGCCAGCAGCACAGGGAATAGTGAGCAGTACTTC.

The chain employs TRBV2 and TRBJ2-3; weak D call: TRBD2 (6 bases). The germline V gene encodes CDR1 SNHLY and CDR2 FYNNEI. V was pared by 9 bases and J by 6 bases, with 19 bases between. The CDR3 covers 14 residues. CDR3 in amino acids: CASGGTRRVDTQYF. The DNA for the CDR3 is TGTGCCAGTGGCGGGACTCGCCGTGTGGATACGCAGTATTTT.

The V gene is TRBV19, the J gene TRBJ1-5; no clear D gene. The CDR3 is 15 amino acids. Germline lookup yields CDR1 LNHDA and CDR2 SQIVND (reference sequence). V was pared by 1 base and J by 4 bases, with 11 bases between. The CDR3 reads CASSIAVGSNQPQHF. CDR3 in DNA: TGTGCCAGTAGTATAGCCGTGGGCAGTAATCAGCCCCAGCATTTT. Full variable domain (missing parts from reference TRBV19 and TRBJ1-5): DGGITQSPKYLFRKEGQNVTLSCEQNLNHDAMYWYRQDPGQGLRLIYYSQIVNDFQKGDIAEGYSVSREKKESFPLTVTSAQKNPTAFYLCASSIAVGSNQPQHFGDGTRLSIL.

The chain carries TRBV15 and TRBJ2-5, with 10 bases fitting TRBD2. V dropped 3 bases and J dropped 1; count of bases not matched to a gene: 8. The CDR3 sequence is 17 residues long. Germline CDR1 reads LNHNV; CDR2 reads YYDKDF (reference sequence). The CDR3, as DNA: TGTGCCACCAGCAGCTATCGGACTAGCGGAGGCCAAGAGACCCAGTACTTC. Amino acids: CATSSYRTSGGQETQYF.

This clonotype was observed many times. V usage is TRBV7-3 and J usage is TRBJ2-3; a possible D gene is TRBD1 (6 bases). Germline V gives CDR1 SGHTA, CDR2 FQGTGA. The CDR3 extends over 15 amino acids. The V end lost 6 bases, the J end lost 0 bases, and 13 bases lay between the germline ends. CDR3 loop: CASRTGLESTDTQYF. CDR3 DNA sequence: TGTGCCAGCAGGACAGGATTAGAAAGCACAGATACGCAGTATTTT.

The chain carries TRBV7-9 and TRBJ2-7; 10 positions agree with TRBD1. The CDR3 runs to 15 residues. Trimming at V came to 5 bases and at J to 3 bases, leaving 7 bases not matched to a gene. Germline lookup yields CDR1 SEHNR and CDR2 FQNEAQ (reference sequence). CDR3 DNA sequence: TGTGCCAGCAGCACATTACGGACAGGGGGCTACGAGCAGTACTTC. Translating it yields CASSTLRTGGYEQYF. Supplemented by reference TRBV7-9 and TRBJ2-7, the full variable domain reads DTGVSQNPRHKITKRGQNVTFRCDPISEHNRLYWYRQTLGQGPEFLTYFQNEAQLEKSRLLSDRFSAERPKGSFSTLEIQRTEQGDSAMYLCASSTLRTGGYEQYFGPGTRLTVT.